This T cell receptor beta chain was recovered during a study of early T cells in non-severe SARS-CoV-2 infection. The V gene's germline CDR1 is LGHNA and CDR2 YNFKEQ. The V and J ends lost 3 bases and 2 bases, in that order; junction bases with no gene match: 10. There are 17 residues in the CDR3. MiXCR, applied by TCRdb to the 5' RACE reads, yields one record per CDR3 protein. The table lists about 81,000 distinct CDR3 sequences, 6% to 7% of them singletons. This clonotype has a handful of counts. Source material: whole blood. The TCR comes from an adult who was a healthcare worker with PCR-confirmed SARS-CoV-2 infection or an uninfected control (not recorded which). The chain carries TRBV4-2 and TRBJ2-7; TRBD2 matches at 10 bases. The CDR3 reads CASSHQTGTSVTYEQYF. The CDR3 nucleotides read TGTGCCAGCAGCCATCAAACCGGGACTAGCGTTACCTACGAGCAGTACTTC.